The 5 T cell receptor beta chains below were found in one sample sequenced in a study of CD8 T cells in ankylosing spondylitis. Whole-study results and caveats: Typical of ankylosing spondylitis blood, it appeared, was a TCR beta motif of eight highly homologous variants.

These receptors are not linked to any known antigen. TCRdb recomputed calls from the 5' RACE reads with MiXCR, one row per CDR3 protein. The repertoire consists of fewer than 450,000 distinct CDR3 sequences, with roughly 17% occurring once and the leading ten covering over 0.9%. Sequencing was carried out using blood, either unsorted or a sorted T cell fraction (not recorded which). Every receptor here comes from a male donor with ankylosing spondylitis.

The chain carries TRBV12-3 or TRBV12-4 and TRBJ1-4; D remains unclear. The CDR3 consists of 15 residues. V was cut by 1 base and J by 4 bases, with 10 bases left in between. CDR3: CASSLDRLSNEKLFF. In DNA form, the CDR3 reads TGTGCCAGCAGTTTAGACCGCTTGAGTAATGAAAAACTGTTTTTT.

This clonotype was counted a few times. The gene calls are TRBV3-1 and TRBJ2-1, with 10 nucleotides matching TRBD2. This CDR3 is built from 17 residues. The germline V gene has CDR1 LGHDT and CDR2 YNNKEL (reference sequence). V lost 4 bases, J lost 7 bases, and 13 bases stayed unmatched. The CDR3 DNA reads TGTGCCAGCAGCCCCTATCTGGCTAGCGGGAGTGGGAATGAGCAGTTCTTC. Amino acid sequence: CASSPYLASGSGNEQFF.

This clonotype occurred many times. The chain is built from TRBV5-1 and TRBJ2-1; the match to TRBD2 covers 10 bases. This CDR3 contains 16 residues. Germline CDR1 reads SGHRS; CDR2 reads YFSETQ. The V gene end was trimmed by 4 bases and the J gene end by 4 bases; junction bases not matched to a gene: 8. CDR3 in DNA: TGCGCCAGCAGCCGGCAAGGGACTAGCGCTTACAATGAGCAGTTCTTC. It translates to CASSRQGTSAYNEQFF. Full variable domain (rest looked up from reference TRBV5-1 and TRBJ2-1): KAGVTQTPRYLIKTRGQQVTLSCSPISGHRSVSWYQQTPGQGLQFLFEYFSETQRNKGNFPGRFSGRQFSNSRSEMNVSTLELGDSALYLCASSRQGTSAYNEQFFGPGTRLTVL.

The chain recombines TRBV5-6 with TRBJ1-6; D is uncertain. Trimming left V 2 bases short and J 9 bases short, with 18 bases between. Germline loops: CDR1 SGHDT, CDR2 YYEEEE. This CDR3 is 16 amino acids long. CDR3 coding DNA: TGTGCCAGCAGCTTCTTTAGGACGGCCACCCCTTCACCCCTCCACTTT. It yields the protein CASSFFRTATPSPLHF.

This clonotype has just a few counts. The V gene is TRBV20-1, the J gene TRBJ1-5; D call uncertain. This CDR3 is 15 amino acids long. V lost 3 bases and J 6 bases, leaving 18 bases between the germline ends. Germline V gene sequence: CDR1 DFQATT, CDR2 SNEGSKA (reference sequence). The chain's CDR3 is CSASPEALKGQPQHF. CDR3 nucleotide sequence: TGCAGTGCTAGTCCTGAGGCACTGAAGGGTCAGCCCCAGCATTTT.